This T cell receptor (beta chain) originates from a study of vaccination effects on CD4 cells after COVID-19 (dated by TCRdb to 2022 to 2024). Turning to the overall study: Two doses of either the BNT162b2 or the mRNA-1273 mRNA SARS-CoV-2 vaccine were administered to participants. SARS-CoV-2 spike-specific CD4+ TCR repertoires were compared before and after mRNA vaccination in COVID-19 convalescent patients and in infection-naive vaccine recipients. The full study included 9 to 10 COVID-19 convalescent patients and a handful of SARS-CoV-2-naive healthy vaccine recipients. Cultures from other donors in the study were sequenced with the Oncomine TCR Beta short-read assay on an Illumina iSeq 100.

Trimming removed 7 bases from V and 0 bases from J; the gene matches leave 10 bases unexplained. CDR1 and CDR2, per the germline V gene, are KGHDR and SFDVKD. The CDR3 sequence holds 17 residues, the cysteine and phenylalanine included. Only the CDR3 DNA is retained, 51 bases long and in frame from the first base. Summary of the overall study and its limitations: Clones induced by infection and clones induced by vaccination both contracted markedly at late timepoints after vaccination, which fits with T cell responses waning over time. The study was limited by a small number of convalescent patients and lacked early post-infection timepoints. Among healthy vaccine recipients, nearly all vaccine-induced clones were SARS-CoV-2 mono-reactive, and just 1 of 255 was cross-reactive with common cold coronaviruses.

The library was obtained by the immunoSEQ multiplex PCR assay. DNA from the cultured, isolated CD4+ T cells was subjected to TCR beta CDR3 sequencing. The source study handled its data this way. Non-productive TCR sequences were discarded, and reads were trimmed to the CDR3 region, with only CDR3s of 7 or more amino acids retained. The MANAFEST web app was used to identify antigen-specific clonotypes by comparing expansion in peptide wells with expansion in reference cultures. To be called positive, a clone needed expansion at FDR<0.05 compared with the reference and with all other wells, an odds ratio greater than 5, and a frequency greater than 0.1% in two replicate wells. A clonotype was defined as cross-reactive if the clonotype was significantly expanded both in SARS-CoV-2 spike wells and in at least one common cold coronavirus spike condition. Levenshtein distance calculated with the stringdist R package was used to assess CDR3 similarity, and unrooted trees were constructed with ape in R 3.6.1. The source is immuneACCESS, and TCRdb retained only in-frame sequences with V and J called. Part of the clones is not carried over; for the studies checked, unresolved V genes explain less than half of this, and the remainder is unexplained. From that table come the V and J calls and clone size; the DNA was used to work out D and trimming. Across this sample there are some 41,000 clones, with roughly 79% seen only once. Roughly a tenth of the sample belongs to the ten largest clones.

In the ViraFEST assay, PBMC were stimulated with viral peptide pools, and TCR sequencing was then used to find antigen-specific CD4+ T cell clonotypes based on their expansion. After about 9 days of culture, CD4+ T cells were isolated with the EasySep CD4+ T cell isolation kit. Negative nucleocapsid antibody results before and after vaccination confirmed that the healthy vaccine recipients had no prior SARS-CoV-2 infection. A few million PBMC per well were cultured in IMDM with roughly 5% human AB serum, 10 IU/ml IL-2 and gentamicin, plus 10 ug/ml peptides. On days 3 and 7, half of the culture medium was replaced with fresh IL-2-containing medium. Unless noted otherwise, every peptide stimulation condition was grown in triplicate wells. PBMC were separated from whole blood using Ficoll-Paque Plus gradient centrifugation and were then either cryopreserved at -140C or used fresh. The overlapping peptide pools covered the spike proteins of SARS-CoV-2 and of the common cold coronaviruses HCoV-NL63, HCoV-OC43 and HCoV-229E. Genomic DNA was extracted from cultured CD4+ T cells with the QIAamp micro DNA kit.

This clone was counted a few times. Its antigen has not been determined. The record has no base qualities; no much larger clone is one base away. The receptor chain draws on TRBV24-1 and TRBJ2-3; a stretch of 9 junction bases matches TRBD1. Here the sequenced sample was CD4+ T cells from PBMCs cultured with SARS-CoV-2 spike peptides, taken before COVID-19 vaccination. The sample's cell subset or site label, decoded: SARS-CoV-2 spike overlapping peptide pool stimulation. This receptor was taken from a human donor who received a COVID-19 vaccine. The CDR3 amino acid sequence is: CATRPSPGQGSTDTQYF. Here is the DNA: TGTGCCACCAGACCCTCACCGGGACAGGGAAGCACAGATACGCAGTATTTT.